These T cell receptor beta chains were read from a single sample in a study of blood T cell repertoires in COVID-19. Measured with immunoSEQ multiplex PCR; TCRdb has only the in-frame clones, and not every one. The sample lists roughly 15,000 clones, around 84% occurring once. Sequencing used peripheral blood. All receptors derive from a woman aged 45-59 years with active or convalescent COVID-19. CDR3s include the opening cysteine and the closing phenylalanine or tryptophan. D genes are given only for firm matches. A clone size is listed for some rows: how often the clone was seen (once, few, many), or a class if it is expanded.

NA,TRBJ1-1,NA,TRBV6-1,CASSDTGRNTEAFF,TGTGCCAGCAGTGATACAGGGCGGAACACTGAAGCTTTCTTT
NA,TRBJ1-1,TRBD1,TRBV28,CASSPGGKDTEAFF,TGTGCCAGCAGCCCAGGGGGTAAAGACACTGAAGCTTTCTTT
once,TRBJ2-1,TRBD1,TRBV4-1,CASSPGTAFSYNEQFF,TGCGCCAGCAGCCCTGGGACAGCCTTTTCCTACAATGAGCAGTTCTTC
NA,TRBJ1-1,NA,TRBV6-5,CASSYSGGTEAFF,TGTGCCAGCAGTTACTCAGGGGGCACTGAAGCTTTCTTT
NA,TRBJ1-6,TRBD1,TRBV19,CASSFSGTGLDSPLHF,TGTGCCAGTAGTTTCTCCGGGACAGGGTTGGATTCACCCCTCCACTTT
NA,TRBJ2-3,TRBD2,TRBV6-5,CASSYRTGGVDTQYF,TGTGCCAGCAGTTACCGGACGGGAGGGGTCGATACGCAGTATTTT
NA,TRBJ2-3,NA,TRBV9,CASSVVAGGPSSTDTQYF,TGTGCCAGCAGCGTAGTGGCAGGGGGGCCTAGCAGCACAGATACGCAGTATTTT
NA,TRBJ2-1,TRBD1,TRBV7-9,CASSLPDRDAYNEQFF,TGTGCCAGCAGCTTACCTGACAGGGATGCCTACAATGAGCAGTTCTTC
NA,TRBJ1-2,TRBD1,TRBV9,CASSVAATGVDYGYTF,TGTGCCAGCAGCGTAGCTGCGACAGGGGTGGACTATGGCTACACCTTC
NA,TRBJ1-6,NA,TRBV7-3,CASSIRGMDDSPLHF,TGTGCCAGCAGCATCAGGGGTATGGATGATTCACCCCTCCACTTT
NA,TRBJ1-2,TRBD1,TRBV28,CASSSPTGGKHGYTF,TGTGCCAGCAGTTCACCGACAGGGGGAAAGCATGGCTACACCTTC
medium-sized,TRBJ2-3,TRBD1,TRBV28,CASSLEGANTDTQYF,TGTGCCAGCAGTTTAGAGGGGGCAAACACAGATACGCAGTATTTT
NA,TRBJ2-3,TRBD2,TRBV4-1,CASSQGLAGLSTDTQYF,TGCGCCAGCAGCCAAGGGCTAGCGGGCCTAAGCACAGATACGCAGTATTTT
NA,TRBJ1-5,NA,TRBV6-4,CASSESGNQPQHF,TGTGCCAGCAGTGAATCGGGGAATCAGCCCCAGCATTTT
NA,TRBJ1-5,NA,TRBV4-1,CASSQFGLENQPQHF,TGCGCCAGCAGCCAATTCGGACTTGAGAATCAGCCCCAGCATTTT
NA,TRBJ1-1,NA,TRBV7-8,CASSGYRARGAFF,TGTGCCAGCAGCGGATACAGGGCCCGGGGCGCTTTCTTT
NA,TRBJ1-5,NA,TRBV6-6,CASVPGVWQPQHF,TGTGCCAGCGTCCCAGGGGTTTGGCAGCCCCAGCATTTT
medium-sized,TRBJ1-2,TRBD1,TRBV6-4,CASSPTGTGWGYTF,TGTGCCAGCAGCCCCACCGGGACAGGGTGGGGCTACACCTTC
once,TRBJ1-1,NA,TRBV28,CASRVQGQAFF,TGTGCCAGCAGAGTACAGGGACAAGCTTTCTTT
NA,TRBJ1-5,TRBD1,TRBV28,CASRQGSQPQHF,TGTGCCAGCCGACAGGGGAGTCAGCCCCAGCATTTT
NA,TRBJ2-3,NA,TRBV11-2,CASSPFRDSNTQYF,TGTGCCAGCAGCCCTTTTCGGGATTCAAATACGCAGTATTTT
once,TRBJ2-7,TRBD1,TRBV5-1,CASGDLTGASYEQYF,TGCGCCAGCGGAGACCTCACAGGGGCCTCCTACGAGCAGTACTTC
NA,TRBJ2-1,NA,TRBV5-1,CASSHRKPYNEQFF,TGCGCCAGCAGCCACCGCAAGCCCTACAATGAGCAGTTCTTC
few,TRBJ2-7,TRBD2,TRBV5-6,CASSPGTSGEQYF,TGTGCCAGCAGCCCCGGGACTAGCGGGGAGCAGTACTTC
once,TRBJ1-1,TRBD1,TRBV19,CASSTHSEGGGAFF,TGTGCCAGTAGTACCCATTCAGAAGGGGGCGGCGCTTTCTTT
NA,TRBJ1-2,NA,TRBV12-3/TRBV12-4,CASSSGGGVGYTF,TGTGCCAGCAGTTCCGGGGGAGGGGTCGGCTACACCTTC
medium-sized,TRBJ1-6,NA,TRBV7-9,CASSLRRENSPLHF,TGTGCCAGCAGCTTGAGACGGGAAAATTCACCCCTCCACTTT
NA,TRBJ1-6,NA,TRBV2,CASRNRVNYNSPLHF,TGTGCCAGCAGAAACAGGGTGAACTATAATTCACCCCTCCACTTT
NA,TRBJ2-7,NA,TRBV27,CASSRSGSYEQYF,TGTGCCAGCAGTCGATCAGGGTCCTACGAGCAGTACTTC
NA,TRBJ2-5,NA,TRBV4-1,CASSQDFIETQYF,TGCGCCAGCAGCCAAGATTTTATAGAGACCCAGTACTTC
once,TRBJ1-1,TRBD1,TRBV29-1,CSVHGTGSAEAFF,TGCAGCGTTCACGGGACAGGGTCTGCTGAAGCTTTCTTT
NA,TRBJ2-7,NA,TRBV7-3,CASSFCQVNYEQYF,TGTGCCAGCAGCTTTTGTCAGGTGAACTACGAGCAGTACTTC
NA,TRBJ1-3,NA,TRBV14,CASSQHRHTDTIYF,TGTGCCAGCAGCCAGCACAGACATACAGACACCATATATTTT
few,TRBJ2-1,TRBD2,TRBV10-3,CAISGGGGENEQFF,TGTGCCATCAGTGGCGGCGGGGGGGAGAATGAGCAGTTCTTC
NA,TRBJ2-5,TRBD1,TRBV5-4,CASSWAGTGAQETQYF,TGTGCCAGCAGCTGGGCTGGAACAGGGGCACAAGAGACCCAGTACTTC
NA,TRBJ1-5,NA,TRBV27,CASSYISPWGVSQPQHF,TGTGCCAGCAGTTATATTTCCCCTTGGGGGGTTTCTCAGCCCCAGCATTTT
NA,TRBJ1-2,NA,TRBV28,CASSLSSGQGYTF,TGTGCCAGCAGTTTGTCTAGTGGACAAGGCTACACCTTC
NA,TRBJ2-7,NA,TRBV5-1,CASSPTQGNEQYF,TGCGCCAGCAGCCCAACCCAGGGGAACGAGCAGTACTTC
NA,TRBJ2-5,NA,TRBV18,CASSPAVWDTDEMTQYF,TGTGCCAGCTCACCAGCGGTATGGGACACGGACGAGATGACCCAGTACTTC
NA,TRBJ2-3,NA,TRBV4-2,CASSQGQGSTDTQYF,TGTGCCAGCAGCCAAGGCCAGGGGAGCACAGATACGCAGTATTTT
NA,TRBJ2-7,NA,TRBV5-1,CASSLDPSSYEQYF,TGCGCCAGCAGCCTAGACCCGAGCTCCTACGAGCAGTACTTC
NA,TRBJ2-7,TRBD1,TRBV9,CASSTGGLTIYF,TGTGCCAGCAGCACAGGGGGCCTGACCATATACTTC
once,TRBJ2-1,NA,TRBV28,CASSFSDEQFF,TGTGCCAGCAGTTTTAGCGATGAGCAGTTCTTC
NA,TRBJ1-5,TRBD1,TRBV5-3,CARSPSWDRVGSNQPQHF,TGTGCCAGAAGCCCCTCATGGGACAGGGTCGGTAGCAATCAGCCCCAGCATTTT
NA,TRBJ1-1,TRBD1,TRBV19,CASSTWTGGTVWYTEAFF,TGTGCCAGTAGTACCTGGACAGGGGGGACGGTTTGGTACACTGAAGCTTTCTTT
NA,TRBJ2-7,TRBD1,TRBV2,CASMGQAYEQYF,TGTGCCAGCATGGGACAGGCCTACGAGCAGTACTTC
NA,TRBJ1-2,NA,TRBV18,CASSPTGINYGYTF,TGTGCCAGCTCACCAACGGGAATCAACTATGGCTACACCTTC
few,TRBJ1-1,NA,TRBV5-8,CASSPWWGGAEAFF,TGTGCCAGCAGCCCGTGGTGGGGAGGCGCTGAAGCTTTCTTT
NA,TRBJ2-5,TRBD2,TRBV30,CAWSEGAGAYTETQYF,TGTGCCTGGAGTGAAGGAGCGGGGGCCTACACAGAGACCCAGTACTTC
NA,TRBJ2-3,TRBD2,TRBV28,CASSFRGLAIDTQYF,TGTGCCAGCAGTTTCCGGGGACTAGCTATAGATACGCAGTATTTT
NA,TRBJ2-5,NA,TRBV3-1/TRBV3-2,CASKGGAQETQYF,TGTGCCAGCAAAGGGGGGGCCCAAGAGACCCAGTACTTC
NA,TRBJ2-1,TRBD2,TRBV28,CASTRSGSYEQFF,TGTGCCAGCACCCGGAGCGGGAGCTATGAGCAGTTCTTC
once,TRBJ2-7,TRBD1,TRBV2,CASSENRGQDEQYF,TGTGCCAGCAGTGAAAACAGGGGGCAGGACGAGCAGTACTTC